This is a list of T cell receptor beta chains from one sample in a study of OX40 agonist ivuxolimab in advanced cancers. Sequencing was performed with immunoSEQ multiplex PCR; in TCRdb, only in-frame clones are kept and a portion is missing. The repertoire includes around 15,000 clones, about 88% of them detected once, and 67% sits in the top ten. Sample: CD4+ or CD8+ T cells sorted from blood, taken in a trial of the OX40 agonist ivuxolimab. These receptors all come from an adult with an advanced solid tumor such as melanoma, head and neck, liver or kidney cancer. The CDR3 runs from the conserved cysteine through the conserved F or W. A D gene is named only where the DNA matches it firmly. Clone size appears in some rows only: once, few, many, or a class for an expanded clone.

cdr3_aa: CASSPSRRWKLFF
cdr3_nt: TGTGCCAGCAGCCCCTCGCGTCGATGGAAACTGTTTTTT
v_call: TRBV7-9
clone_size: NA
d_call: NA
j_call: TRBJ1-4

cdr3_aa: CASSQWDRGQETQYF
cdr3_nt: TGCGCCAGCAGCCAATGGGACAGGGGGCAAGAGACCCAGTACTTC
v_call: TRBV4-1
clone_size: NA
d_call: TRBD1
j_call: TRBJ2-5

cdr3_aa: CASSITSGRTYEQYF
cdr3_nt: TGTGCCAGTAGTATTACTAGCGGGAGAACTTACGAGCAGTACTTC
v_call: TRBV19
clone_size: NA
d_call: TRBD2
j_call: TRBJ2-7

cdr3_aa: CASSWTSGGYNEQFF
cdr3_nt: TGCGCCAGCAGCTGGACTAGCGGGGGGTACAATGAGCAGTTCTTC
v_call: TRBV5-1
clone_size: NA
d_call: TRBD2
j_call: TRBJ2-1

cdr3_aa: CASSDTGTSVEQFF
cdr3_nt: TGTGCCAGCAGCGATACAGGGACTAGTGTTGAGCAGTTCTTC
v_call: TRBV9
clone_size: once
d_call: TRBD2
j_call: TRBJ2-1

cdr3_aa: CASSRGAMGLAFNEQFF
cdr3_nt: TGCGCCAGCAGCCGGGGAGCAATGGGACTAGCGTTCAATGAGCAGTTCTTC
v_call: TRBV4-1
clone_size: once
d_call: TRBD2
j_call: TRBJ2-1

cdr3_aa: CASSQDRWKWSEAFF
cdr3_nt: TGCGCCAGCAGCCAAGACCGGTGGAAATGGTCTGAAGCTTTCTTT
v_call: TRBV4-3
clone_size: NA
d_call: NA
j_call: TRBJ1-1

cdr3_aa: CASSQKITGDTEAFF
cdr3_nt: TGCGCCAGCAGCCAAAAAATAACCGGGGACACTGAAGCTTTCTTT
v_call: TRBV4-1
clone_size: NA
d_call: NA
j_call: TRBJ1-1

cdr3_aa: CSVGTGTGGGLRGYTF
cdr3_nt: TGCAGCGTTGGGACCGGGACAGGGGGCGGTCTAAGGGGCTACACCTTC
v_call: TRBV29-1
clone_size: NA
d_call: TRBD1
j_call: TRBJ1-2

cdr3_aa: CASSIGGWRDSGYGYTF
cdr3_nt: TGTGCCAGTAGTATAGGTGGTTGGCGGGACAGTGGGTATGGCTACACCTTC
v_call: TRBV19
clone_size: NA
d_call: TRBD1
j_call: TRBJ1-2

cdr3_aa: CASSPEGGRDLSYNEQFF
cdr3_nt: TGTGCCAGCAGCCCTGAAGGCGGTCGGGATCTGTCCTACAATGAGCAGTTCTTC
v_call: TRBV4-2
clone_size: NA
d_call: NA
j_call: TRBJ2-1

cdr3_aa: CASSESPGPYEQYF
cdr3_nt: TGTGCCAGCAGCGAGTCGCCGGGACCCTACGAGCAGTACTTC
v_call: TRBV7-6
clone_size: NA
d_call: NA
j_call: TRBJ2-7

cdr3_aa: CASSSDRVGAFF
cdr3_nt: TGTGCCAGCAGTTCTGACAGGGTGGGTGCTTTCTTT
v_call: TRBV7-3
clone_size: medium-sized
d_call: TRBD1
j_call: TRBJ1-1

cdr3_aa: CASSKDSYNEQFF
cdr3_nt: TGTGCCAGCTCAAAGGACTCCTACAATGAGCAGTTCTTC
v_call: TRBV18
clone_size: NA
d_call: NA
j_call: TRBJ2-1

cdr3_aa: CASSLSGGGEQFF
cdr3_nt: TGTGCCAGCAGTTTGAGTGGGGGTGGTGAGCAGTTCTTC
v_call: TRBV28
clone_size: NA
d_call: NA
j_call: TRBJ2-1

cdr3_aa: CASSLRLAGGPRTDTQYF
cdr3_nt: TGTGCCAGCAGCTTGAGGCTAGCGGGGGGGCCGCGCACAGATACGCAGTATTTT
v_call: TRBV7-8
clone_size: NA
d_call: TRBD2
j_call: TRBJ2-3

cdr3_aa: CASSSKTGHEQYF
cdr3_nt: TGTGCCAGCAGTTCGAAAACAGGGCACGAGCAGTACTTC
v_call: TRBV27
clone_size: NA
d_call: NA
j_call: TRBJ2-7

cdr3_aa: CASSFPGTGHFTGELFF
cdr3_nt: TGTGCCAGCAGTTTCCCCGGGACAGGGCATTTCACCGGGGAGCTGTTTTTT
v_call: TRBV28
clone_size: NA
d_call: TRBD1
j_call: TRBJ2-2

cdr3_aa: CASSEGIRGGYGYTF
cdr3_nt: TGTGCCAGCAGTGAAGGGATTAGGGGGGGCTATGGCTACACCTTC
v_call: TRBV6-1
clone_size: NA
d_call: NA
j_call: TRBJ1-2

cdr3_aa: CASSYSGGSNQPQHF
cdr3_nt: TGTGCCAGCAGTTACTCTGGGGGAAGCAATCAGCCCCAGCATTTT
v_call: TRBV6-5
clone_size: NA
d_call: NA
j_call: TRBJ1-5

cdr3_aa: CASSYSSLYGYTF
cdr3_nt: TGTGCCAGCAGTTACTCCAGCTTATATGGCTACACCTTC
v_call: TRBV6-5
clone_size: NA
d_call: NA
j_call: TRBJ1-2

cdr3_aa: CASSPGVAGHYEQYF
cdr3_nt: TGTGCCAGCAGCCCAGGGGTAGCGGGCCACTACGAGCAGTACTTC
v_call: TRBV7-9
clone_size: NA
d_call: NA
j_call: TRBJ2-7

cdr3_aa: CASSDVGQGANIQYF
cdr3_nt: TGTGCCAGCAGTGACGTGGGACAGGGGGCAAACATTCAGTACTTC
v_call: TRBV6-4
clone_size: NA
d_call: TRBD1
j_call: TRBJ2-4

cdr3_aa: CASSYGSGILYEQYF
cdr3_nt: TGTGCCAGCAGTTATGGTAGCGGGATACTCTACGAGCAGTACTTC
v_call: TRBV6-6
clone_size: NA
d_call: TRBD2
j_call: TRBJ2-7

cdr3_aa: CASSPGQGGTGELFF
cdr3_nt: TGTGCCAGCAGCCCCGGACAGGGTGGCACCGGGGAGCTGTTTTTT
v_call: TRBV11-2
clone_size: NA
d_call: TRBD1
j_call: TRBJ2-2

cdr3_aa: CASRGTSGNTIYF
cdr3_nt: TGTGCCAGCAGGGGGACAAGTGGAAACACCATATATTTT
v_call: TRBV6-1
clone_size: NA
d_call: NA
j_call: TRBJ1-3

cdr3_aa: CASSVGIAGGREQFF
cdr3_nt: TGTGCCAGCAGCGTAGGAATAGCGGGGGGGCGCGAGCAGTTCTTC
v_call: TRBV9
clone_size: NA
d_call: TRBD2
j_call: TRBJ2-1

cdr3_aa: CASSSLRGSYYEQYF
cdr3_nt: TGTGCCAGCAGCTCCCTCCGTGGGTCCTACTACGAGCAGTACTTC
v_call: TRBV7-9
clone_size: NA
d_call: NA
j_call: TRBJ2-7

cdr3_aa: CASSKFNPNEKLFF
cdr3_nt: TGTGCCAGCAGCAAATTCAACCCTAATGAAAAACTGTTTTTT
v_call: TRBV28
clone_size: NA
d_call: NA
j_call: TRBJ1-4

cdr3_aa: CASSQDRGPDQPQHF
cdr3_nt: TGCGCCAGCAGCCAAGACAGGGGGCCGGATCAGCCCCAGCATTTT
v_call: TRBV4-1
clone_size: NA
d_call: TRBD1
j_call: TRBJ1-5

cdr3_aa: CAWTRGTEAFF
cdr3_nt: TGTGCCTGGACCCGGGGCACTGAAGCTTTCTTT
v_call: TRBV30
clone_size: NA
d_call: NA
j_call: TRBJ1-1

cdr3_aa: CASSPAGTPSDNEQFF
cdr3_nt: TGTGCCAGCTCACCGGCCGGGACACCTAGCGACAATGAGCAGTTCTTC
v_call: TRBV18
clone_size: NA
d_call: NA
j_call: TRBJ2-1

cdr3_aa: CASSVGTGSSYEQYF
cdr3_nt: TGTGCCAGCAGCGTCGGGACAGGGTCGTCATACGAGCAGTACTTC
v_call: TRBV9
clone_size: once
d_call: TRBD1
j_call: TRBJ2-7